These 11 T cell receptor beta chains came from one sample sequenced in a study of beta chain features in type 1 diabetes (dated by TCRdb to the late 2010s). Paper-wide results and their limitations: A moderate but significant shortening of TCRB CDR3 length was observed in type 1 diabetes patients in all four CD4+ subsets.

The library was prepared using the immunoSEQ multiplex PCR assay. The entire isolated RNA was reverse transcribed using the High Capacity cDNA Reverse Transcription Kit, and thus expressed TCRB transcripts were sequenced. TCRdb's version of the immuneACCESS table is confined to in-frame rearrangements and falls short of the full clone set. An unresolved V gene accounts for under half of the shortfall where checked; the remainder is of unknown origin. In all, the sample holds about 120,000 clones, and around 15% of those were seen once. 2% to 3% of the sample is taken by the ten largest. The antigens for these receptors are not known. Sequenced material: central memory CD4+ T cells from blood. All receptors derive from a man aged 30-40 years with type 1 diabetes.

This clone was recorded a few times. The chain recombines TRBV2 with TRBJ1-1; D may be TRBD1 (5 bases). There are 15 residues in the CDR3. Germline CDR1 SNHLY, CDR2 FYNNEI. Trimming cost V 6 bases and J 2 bases, with 16 bases left between them. CDR3 DNA sequence: TGTGCCAGCAGAGCCCAGGTAGGGGTCAACACTGAAGCTTTCTTT. This gives the protein CASRAQVGVNTEAFF. The variable domain in full, with the rest retrieved from reference TRBV2 and TRBJ1-1, is EPEVTQTPSHQVTQMGQEVILRCVPISNHLYFYWYRQILGQKVEFLVSFYNNEISEKSEIFDDQFSVERPDGSNFTLKIRSTKLEDSAMYFCASRAQVGVNTEAFFGQGTRLTVV.

The rearrangement links TRBV18 to TRBJ1-5, with TRBD1 as a possible D gene (6 bases). The CDR3 covers 13 residues. With 8 bases removed from V and 7 bases from J, the gap between germline ends came to 15 bases. Germline V gene lookup returns CDR1 KGHSH and CDR2 LQKENI. The CDR3 protein is CASEQGPNQPQHF. The CDR3 DNA reads TGTGCCAGCGAACAGGGCCCCAACCAGCCCCAGCATTTT.

The rearrangement links TRBV7-2 to TRBJ2-1; 7 nucleotides match TRBD2. Germline V gene data show CDR1 as SGHTA and CDR2 as FQGNSA. The V gene end was trimmed by 5 bases and the J gene end by 8 bases; junction bases not matched to a gene: 9. The CDR3 extends over 14 amino acids. CDR3: CASSPGLVLDEQFF. In DNA form, the CDR3 reads TGTGCCAGCAGCCCTGGACTAGTCTTGGATGAGCAGTTCTTC.

Only a few counts were recorded for this clone. V usage is TRBV7-9 and J usage is TRBJ2-1, with a tentative D call TRBD2 (7 bases). V was shortened by 10 bases and J by 7 bases, with 23 bases between the two germline ends. The length of the CDR3 is 15 residues. The germline CDR1 and CDR2 sequences are SEHNR and FQNEAQ (reference sequence). This chain's CDR3 is CATTTHRGASNEQFF. CDR3 in DNA: TGTGCCACCACTACCCACCGGGGGGCGAGTAATGAGCAGTTCTTC. The complete variable domain, with remaining parts taken from reference TRBV7-9 and TRBJ2-1, reads DTGVSQNPRHKITKRGQNVTFRCDPISEHNRLYWYRQTLGQGPEFLTYFQNEAQLEKSRLLSDRFSAERPKGSFSTLEIQRTEQGDSAMYLCATTTHRGASNEQFFGPGTRLTVL.

This clone was counted only a few times. V usage is TRBV27 and J usage is TRBJ1-2; D remains ambiguous. Germline CDR1 and CDR2: MNHEY and SMNVEV (reference sequence). The CDR3 is 11 residues long. The V and J ends lost 8 bases and 4 bases respectively, with 8 bases between them. CDR3 amino acids: CASGAGYGYTF. For the CDR3, the DNA is TGTGCCAGCGGCGCGGGCTATGGCTACACCTTC.

This clone was seen a few times. The chain couples TRBV28 to TRBJ2-5, with D uncertain. Looked up from germline, CDR1 is MDHEN and CDR2 is SYDVKM. The CDR3 is 12 amino acids. The V end was cut by 3 bases, the J end by 1 base, with 3 bases between. CDR3 coding DNA: TGTGCCAGCAGTTTCGCCCAAGAGACCCAGTACTTC. This sequence encodes CASSFAQETQYF.

This clone turned up a few times. J is TRBJ2-3 and V is TRBV11-2, with 8 bases lining up with TRBD2. The junction had 2 bases not matched to a gene; V was cut back by 3 bases and J by 3 bases. The CDR3 extends over 14 amino acids. The V gene's germline CDR1 is SGHAT and CDR2 FQNNGV. In DNA, the CDR3 is TGTGCCAGCAGCTTGGGACTAGTTACAGATACGCAGTATTTT. This translates into CASSLGLVTDTQYF.

The rearrangement uses TRBV5-1 and TRBJ2-3; possibly TRBD2 for D (6 bases). V was clipped by 0 bases and J by 2 bases, with 13 bases between them. The CDR3 has 16 amino acids. In germline, CDR1 is SGHRS, CDR2 YFSETQ. This CDR3 reads CASSLGSSGNTDTQYF. CDR3 sequence (DNA): TGCGCCAGCAGCTTGGGAAGTAGCGGTAACACAGATACGCAGTATTTT. The full variable domain, rest sourced from reference TRBV5-1 and TRBJ2-3, is KAGVTQTPRYLIKTRGQQVTLSCSPISGHRSVSWYQQTPGQGLQFLFEYFSETQRNKGNFPGRFSGRQFSNSRSEMNVSTLELGDSALYLCASSLGSSGNTDTQYFGPGTRLTVL.

This clone showed up just once. The chain recombines TRBV6-5 with TRBJ2-1; perhaps TRBD2 as D (5 bases). Trimming took 4 bases from V and 0 from J, leaving 13 bases between them. The CDR3 totals 16 residues. In germline, CDR1 is MNHEY, CDR2 SVGAGI. The CDR3, as DNA: TGTGCCAGCAGTTTTAAGGCTGGGAGCTCCTACAATGAGCAGTTCTTC. The encoded protein is CASSFKAGSSYNEQFF.

Only a few counts were recorded for this clone. Different DNA sequences within this sample yield the same CDR3. The J gene is TRBJ1-2, the V gene TRBV6-5; D is unresolved. Trimming removed 3 bases from V and 2 bases from J, with 7 bases in between. The CDR3 is 13 residues long. The germline CDR1 and CDR2 sequences are MNHEY and SVGAGI. This chain's CDR3 is CASSYEGNYGYTF. The DNA of the CDR3 is TGTGCCAGCAGTTATGAAGGGAACTATGGCTACACCTTC.

The chain couples TRBV9 to TRBJ2-5; D may be TRBD2 (7 bases). The CDR3 length is 16 residues. Per germline, CDR1 SGDLS and CDR2 YYNGEE. V was pared by 0 bases and J by 1 base, with 13 bases between. CDR3 amino acids: CASSVEGGRPQETQYF. As DNA, the CDR3 is TGTGCCAGCAGCGTAGAGGGGGGGCGTCCCCAAGAGACCCAGTACTTC.